This TCR beta chain came from a study of blood T cell repertoires in COVID-19. V shed 4 bases, J shed 3 bases, and the junction held 8 bases outside the gene matches. The CDR3 runs 14 residues. The germline V gene encodes CDR1 SQVTM and CDR2 ANQGSEA. Sequencing used immunoSEQ multiplex PCR; TCRdb keeps in-frame clones, though not all of them. The sample holds about 150,000 clones, about 86% seen once. The clonotype comes from a man in his 70s with active or convalescent COVID-19. The chain joins TRBV29-1 to TRBJ1-1, with TRBD1 matching 7 bases. Input material: peripheral blood. CDR3 bases: TGCAGCGTTGGGAAGGGGGCGTTGGACACTGAAGCTTTCTTT. Its protein product is CSVGKGALDTEAFF.